This TCR beta chain was documented in a study of T cell clones after liver transplantation. Study overall: Third-party-reactive TCRbeta sequences from pre-transplant mixed lymphocyte reactions served as antigen-independent comparators.

Only in-frame clones appear in the TCRdb table, and some are missing; sequencing was by immunoSEQ multiplex PCR. Of more than 65,000 clones in the sample, 90% were seen once. CDR3 size: 13 residues. CDR1 and CDR2 (germline): LGHNT, FRNRAP. Trimming pared 1 base from V and 6 bases from J, leaving 9 bases between. The genes are TRBV12-5 and TRBJ1-1; D is uncertain. Sequenced here: CD4+ T cells from blood, sampled before liver transplant. The receptor comes from a human donor who received a liver transplant. CDR3: CASGLELRAEAFF. CDR3 nucleotide sequence: TGTGCTAGTGGTTTGGAACTGAGGGCTGAAGCTTTCTTT.